Below, one T cell receptor beta chain is given with its context. Its target is not known. This specimen comes from a study of breast tumors, draining lymph nodes, adjacent tissues. The ends lost 0 bases at V and 4 bases at J; junction bases unmatched: 11. The germline V gene encodes CDR1 MGHRA and CDR2 YSYEKL. The CDR3 runs to 17 residues. Using its own MiXCR run on the multiplex PCR reads, TCRdb lists one record per CDR3 protein. The repertoire includes 100,000 to 150,000 distinct CDR3 sequences, about 22% of them detected once, and just over 2.5% sits in the top ten. Study-level findings and limits: Luminal-like breast cancer showed significantly greater tumor-nontumor repertoire similarity than basal-like breast cancer did. Compared with lymph nodes, tumors were less diverse; compared with nontumor tissue, more. That most tumor T cells come from lymph nodes remained unproven.

Breast cancer patients provided tissue from their axillary draining lymph nodes. This sequence was found in a female donor with breast cancer. Some clones in this sample may be carry-over from other donors' samples. V usage is TRBV4-1 and J usage is TRBJ2-5; TRBD1 agrees at 7 bases. The sequencing input was axillary lymph node tissue. CDR3 region: CASSQETGLPWGETQYF. CDR3 DNA sequence: TGCGCCAGCAGCCAAGAGACAGGGCTTCCCTGGGGAGAGACCCAGTACTTC.